This is a list of T cell receptor beta chains from one sample in a study of CD8 T cells in ankylosing spondylitis. A single record per CDR3 protein comes from TCRdb applying MiXCR to the 5' RACE reads. The sample carries 300,000 to 400,000 distinct CDR3 sequences, under 15% recorded once. Sequenced: blood, either unsorted or a sorted T cell fraction (not recorded which). The receptors come from a male donor with ankylosing spondylitis or in good health (not recorded which). CDR3s include the opening cysteine and the closing phenylalanine or tryptophan. The D gene is left open where the match is weak. Size tells how often a clone was seen (once, few, many) or the class of an expanded clone, and some rows leave it out.

TRBV12-3/TRBV12-4	few	12	NA	TRBJ1-6	CASSFSSPPLHF	TGTGCCAGCAGTTTCTCATCCCCACCCCTCCACTTT
TRBV12-3/TRBV12-4	few	19	TRBD1	TRBJ2-6	CASSPRWDRAGSGANVLTF	TGTGCCAGCAGTCCAAGATGGGACAGGGCAGGCTCTGGGGCCAACGTCCTGACTTTC
TRBV12-3/TRBV12-4	NA	14	NA	TRBJ1-5	CASTTTGSNQPQHF	TGTGCCAGCACCACGACAGGTAGCAATCAGCCCCAGCATTTT
TRBV6-1	few	14	TRBD1	TRBJ2-3	CASSDRTGRDTQYF	TGTGCCAGCAGTGATCGGACAGGGAGGGATACGCAGTATTTT
TRBV5-1	NA	14	NA	TRBJ1-2	CASSLDGAAYGYTF	TGCGCCAGCAGCTTGGACGGGGCCGCCTATGGCTACACCTTC
TRBV10-3	NA	13	NA	TRBJ2-3	CAISPPGKNTQYF	TGTGCCATCAGTCCCCCGGGGAAAAATACGCAGTATTTT
TRBV5-1	many	14	NA	TRBJ2-7	CASSLSGISYEQYF	TGCGCCAGCAGCTTATCGGGCATTTCCTACGAGCAGTACTTC
TRBV10-3	NA	12	NA	TRBJ2-1	CAISESDIEQFF	TGTGCCATCAGTGAATCCGACATTGAGCAGTTCTTC
TRBV18	NA	16	TRBD1	TRBJ2-3	CASSSLRTGATDTQYF	TGTGCCAGCTCATCACTCCGGACAGGGGCGACAGATACGCAGTATTTT
TRBV11-2	NA	15	TRBD2	TRBJ2-7	CASSRLLAGTYEQYF	TGTGCCAGCAGTCGGCTACTAGCGGGCACCTACGAGCAGTACTTC
TRBV5-1	NA	16	TRBD1	TRBJ2-3	CASSSLRQGDTDTQYF	TGCGCCAGCAGCTCTCTCCGACAGGGCGACACAGATACGCAGTATTTT
TRBV6-2/TRBV6-3	many	14	NA	TRBJ1-1	CASSYSVANTEAFF	TGTGCCAGCAGTTACTCGGTTGCGAACACTGAAGCTTTCTTT
TRBV7-2	NA	14	NA	TRBJ2-3	CASRIRKGPDTQYF	TGTGCCAGCAGGATCAGGAAGGGTCCAGATACGCAGTATTTT
TRBV2	NA	13	NA	TRBJ2-2	CASSDELTGELFF	TGTGCCAGCAGTGACGAACTCACCGGGGAGCTGTTTTTT
TRBV11-2	once	13	NA	TRBJ2-3	CASSLLPGDTQYF	TGTGCCAGCAGCTTACTCCCCGGAGATACGCAGTATTTT
TRBV3-1	NA	14	NA	TRBJ2-7	CASSQDWSSYEQYF	TGTGCCAGCAGCCAAGACTGGAGCTCCTACGAGCAGTACTTC
TRBV12-3/TRBV12-4	NA	15	TRBD2	TRBJ2-5	CASSFVGGPGETQYF	TGTGCCAGCAGTTTTGTGGGAGGGCCGGGGGAGACCCAGTACTTC
TRBV5-1	NA	15	TRBD1	TRBJ2-7	CASSASGTAILEQYF	TGCGCCAGCAGCGCATCCGGGACAGCGATTCTCGAGCAGTACTTC
TRBV20-1	NA	12	NA	TRBJ2-7	CSATSQGSEQYF	TGCAGTGCTACCTCACAGGGATCCGAGCAGTACTTC
TRBV20-1	few	14	NA	TRBJ1-1	CSAKEGGMDTEAFF	TGCAGTGCCAAAGAGGGGGGCATGGACACTGAAGCTTTCTTT
TRBV20-1	few	13	TRBD1	TRBJ2-5	CSAGLTGEETQYF	TGCAGTGCTGGATTGACAGGGGAAGAGACCCAGTACTTC
TRBV20-1	once	12	NA	TRBJ2-7	CSARGRAYEQYF	TGCAGTGCTAGGGGCAGAGCCTACGAGCAGTACTTC
TRBV29-1	few	13	TRBD1	TRBJ1-6	CSVGTENNSPLHF	TGCAGCGTGGGGACAGAAAATAATTCACCCCTCCACTTT